The 14 T cell receptor beta chains reported below all come from one sample, sequenced in a study of T cells expressing NK-cell markers. No DNA is given; TCRdb re-called the 5' RACE reads and lists each CDR3 protein once. The table lists 250,000 to 300,000 distinct CDR3 sequences. The specimen was blood T cells: a sorted CD56 or NKG2C T cell subset, CD4+ or CD8+ T cells, or bulk PBMC T cells (not recorded which). The receptors stem from a man aged 18 to 35 in good health.

V usage is TRBV11-3 and J usage is TRBJ2-3. This CDR3 region has 11 residues. Germline V CDR1 and CDR2: SGHNT, YENEEA. This CDR3 is CASSLLDTQYF.

The V gene is TRBV12-3 or TRBV12-4, the J gene TRBJ2-2; checking the TCRdb D call of TRBD2 is not possible without DNA. The CDR3 runs to 16 residues. The CDR3 protein is CASSLGLAGGTGELFF.

The CDR3 region is CASSPWDSVYEQYF. This chain links TRBV28 with TRBJ2-7; TCRdb calls TRBD2, which cannot be checked without DNA. Germline V lookup: CDR1 MDHEN, CDR2 SYDVKM. The CDR3 is 14 amino acids.

V gene TRBV29-1 combines with J gene TRBJ2-7. From germline, CDR1 is SQVTM and CDR2 ANQGSEA. This CDR3 contains 13 residues. The CDR3 reads CSVGADGPYEQYF.

The chain recombines TRBV29-1 with TRBJ2-3; there is no DNA to check the TCRdb D call of TRBD2. The V gene's germline CDR1 is SQVTM and CDR2 ANQGSEA. The CDR3 extends over 15 amino acids. The CDR3 reads CSAQPAGGLTDTQYF.

V and J are TRBV4-1 and TRBJ1-1; absent DNA, TCRdb's TRBD1 call cannot be checked. Germline loops: CDR1 MGHRA, CDR2 YSYEKL. The CDR3 has 16 amino acids. The CDR3 sequence: CASSPVGRGTVTEAFF.

V usage is TRBV5-1 and J usage is TRBJ2-1. Germline values: CDR1 SGHRS, CDR2 YFSETQ. This CDR3 comprises 16 residues. CDR3 residues: CASSLTRGGTYNEQFF.

This chain links TRBV20-1 with TRBJ2-1; lacking DNA, the TRBD1 call made by TCRdb goes unchecked. Per germline, CDR1 DFQATT and CDR2 SNEGSKA (reference sequence). This CDR3 region has 14 residues. The CDR3 sequence is CSASPQGWNNEQFF.

The V gene is TRBV4-1, the J gene TRBJ2-3; checking the TCRdb D call of TRBD1 is not possible without DNA. The CDR3 extends over 19 amino acids. Germline values: CDR1 MGHRA, CDR2 YSYEKL. Here the CDR3 reads CASSQVSASDRGGTDTQYF.

The chain employs TRBV5-1 and TRBJ2-2; TCRdb indicates TRBD2, and absent DNA this call remains unverified. CDR3 length: 15 residues. In germline, CDR1 is SGHRS, CDR2 YFSETQ. The CDR3 reads CASSLGPEGTGELFF. Complete variable domain (other parts from reference TRBV5-1 and TRBJ2-2): KAGVTQTPRYLIKTRGQQVTLSCSPISGHRSVSWYQQTPGQGLQFLFEYFSETQRNKGNFPGRFSGRQFSNSRSEMNVSTLELGDSALYLCASSLGPEGTGELFFGEGSRLTVL.

V is TRBV29-1 and J is TRBJ2-5; TCRdb calls TRBD2, which cannot be checked without DNA. This CDR3 has 15 amino acids. The germline V gene encodes CDR1 SQVTM and CDR2 ANQGSEA. CDR3 region: CSVGLAGGPLGTQYF.

The V gene is TRBV9, the J gene TRBJ2-1; TCRdb proposes TRBD2, but this gene call is untestable without DNA. CDR1 and CDR2 from the germline V gene are SGDLS and YYNGEE. CDR3 length: 13 residues. CDR3 protein: CASSGLAGNEQFF.

The V call is TRBV12-3 or TRBV12-4, the J call TRBJ2-7; TCRdb names TRBD2, which stays unverified in the absence of DNA. CDR3 length equals 13 residues. The CDR3 reads CASTWGPSYEQYF.

This chain links TRBV7-8 with TRBJ2-5; TCRdb calls TRBD2, which cannot be checked without DNA. The CDR3 consists of 16 residues. Germline CDR1 and CDR2: SGHVS and FQNEAQ. This chain's CDR3 is CASSPEVGPRQETQYF.